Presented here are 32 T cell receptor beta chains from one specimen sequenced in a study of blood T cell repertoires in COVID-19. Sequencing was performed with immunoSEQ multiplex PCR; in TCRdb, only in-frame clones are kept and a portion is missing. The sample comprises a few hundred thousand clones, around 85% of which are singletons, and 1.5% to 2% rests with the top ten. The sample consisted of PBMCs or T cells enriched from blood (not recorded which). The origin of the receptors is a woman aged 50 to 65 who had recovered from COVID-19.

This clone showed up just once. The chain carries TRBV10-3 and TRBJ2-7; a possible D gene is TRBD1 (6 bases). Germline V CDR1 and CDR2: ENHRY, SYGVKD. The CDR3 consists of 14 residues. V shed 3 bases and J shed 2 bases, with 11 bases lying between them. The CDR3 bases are TGTGCCATCAGTGAACAGGGTTTTACCTACGAGCAGTACTTC. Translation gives CAISEQGFTYEQYF.

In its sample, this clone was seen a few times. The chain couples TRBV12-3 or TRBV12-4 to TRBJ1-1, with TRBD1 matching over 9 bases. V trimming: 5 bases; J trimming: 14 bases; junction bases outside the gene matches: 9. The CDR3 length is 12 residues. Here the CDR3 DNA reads TGTGCCAGCAGTGCGGGGACAGGGAAAACCTTCTTT. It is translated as CASSAGTGKTFF.

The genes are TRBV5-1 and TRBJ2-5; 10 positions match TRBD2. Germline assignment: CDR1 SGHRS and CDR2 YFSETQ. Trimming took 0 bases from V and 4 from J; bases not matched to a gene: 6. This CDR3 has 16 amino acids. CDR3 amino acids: CASSLEVAGGRETQYF. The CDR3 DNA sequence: TGCGCCAGCAGCTTGGAGGTAGCGGGAGGCAGAGAGACCCAGTACTTC.

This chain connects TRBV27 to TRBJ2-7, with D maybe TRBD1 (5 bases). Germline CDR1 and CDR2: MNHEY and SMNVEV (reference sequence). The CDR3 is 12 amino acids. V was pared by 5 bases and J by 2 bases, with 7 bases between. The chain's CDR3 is CASSTGTYEQYF. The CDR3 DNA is TGTGCCAGCAGTACAGGAACCTACGAGCAGTACTTC.

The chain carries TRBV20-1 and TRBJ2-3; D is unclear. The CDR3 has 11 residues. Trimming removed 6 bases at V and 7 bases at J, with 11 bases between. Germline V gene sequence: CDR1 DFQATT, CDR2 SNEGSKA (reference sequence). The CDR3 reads CSAASLNTQYF. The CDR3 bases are TGCAGTGCAGCATCCTTGAATACGCAGTATTTT.

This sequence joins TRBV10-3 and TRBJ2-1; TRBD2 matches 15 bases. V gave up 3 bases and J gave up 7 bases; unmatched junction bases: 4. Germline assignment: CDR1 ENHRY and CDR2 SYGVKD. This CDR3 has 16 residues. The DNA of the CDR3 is TGTGCCATCAGTGAAGCCGGGACTAGCGGGAGGAATGAGCAGTTCTTC. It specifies CAISEAGTSGRNEQFF.

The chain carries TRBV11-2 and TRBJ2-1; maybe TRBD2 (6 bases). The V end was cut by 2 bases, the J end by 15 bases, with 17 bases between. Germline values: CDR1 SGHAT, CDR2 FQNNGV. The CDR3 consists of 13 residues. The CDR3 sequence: CASSLLLYGSRFF. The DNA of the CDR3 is TGTGCCAGCAGCTTATTGCTTTACGGGAGTCGGTTCTTC.

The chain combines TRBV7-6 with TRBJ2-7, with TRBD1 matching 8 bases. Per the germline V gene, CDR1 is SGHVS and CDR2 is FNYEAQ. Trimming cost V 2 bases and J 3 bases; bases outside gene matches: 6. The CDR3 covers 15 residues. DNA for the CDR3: TGTGCCAGCAGCTTAAAATCGACAGGGGACTACGAGCAGTACTTC. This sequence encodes CASSLKSTGDYEQYF.

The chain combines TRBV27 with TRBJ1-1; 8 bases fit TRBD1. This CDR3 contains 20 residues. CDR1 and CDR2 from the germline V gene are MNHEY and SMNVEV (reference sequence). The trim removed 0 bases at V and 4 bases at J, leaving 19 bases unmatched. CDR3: CASSLSPDRVPLERGTEAFF. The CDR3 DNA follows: TGTGCCAGCAGTTTATCGCCGGACAGGGTCCCCCTTGAACGAGGCACTGAAGCTTTCTTT.

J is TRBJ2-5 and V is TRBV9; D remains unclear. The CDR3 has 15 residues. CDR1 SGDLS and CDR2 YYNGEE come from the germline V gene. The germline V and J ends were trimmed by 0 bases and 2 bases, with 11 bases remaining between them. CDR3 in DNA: TGTGCCAGCAGCGTAGAGGTCTCGCGGCAAGAGACCCAGTACTTC. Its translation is CASSVEVSRQETQYF.

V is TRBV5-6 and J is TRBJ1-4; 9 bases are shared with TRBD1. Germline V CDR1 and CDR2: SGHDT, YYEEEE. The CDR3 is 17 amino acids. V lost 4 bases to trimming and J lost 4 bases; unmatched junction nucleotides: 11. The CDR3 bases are TGTGCCAGCAGCGTCCGCCAAACAGGGGGCGGTAATGAAAAACTGTTTTTT. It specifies CASSVRQTGGGNEKLFF.

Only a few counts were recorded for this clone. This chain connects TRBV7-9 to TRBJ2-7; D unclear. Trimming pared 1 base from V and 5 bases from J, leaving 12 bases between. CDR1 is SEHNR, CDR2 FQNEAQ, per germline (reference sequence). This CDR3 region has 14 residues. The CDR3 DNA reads TGTGCCAGCAGCTTAGATTCCGAGGTGGACGAGCAGTACTTC. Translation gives CASSLDSEVDEQYF.

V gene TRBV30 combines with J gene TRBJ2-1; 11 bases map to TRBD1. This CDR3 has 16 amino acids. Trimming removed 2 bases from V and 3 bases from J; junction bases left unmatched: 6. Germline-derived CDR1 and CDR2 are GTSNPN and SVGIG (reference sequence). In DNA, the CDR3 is TGTGCCTGGAGTAATAAGGGACAGGGGGGCTACAATGAGCAGTTCTTC. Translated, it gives CAWSNKGQGGYNEQFF.

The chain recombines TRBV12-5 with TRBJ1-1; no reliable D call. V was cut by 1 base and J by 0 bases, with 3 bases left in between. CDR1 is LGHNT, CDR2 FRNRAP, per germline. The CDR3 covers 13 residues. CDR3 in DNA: TGTGCTAGTGGTTTGGCCTTGAACACTGAAGCTTTCTTT. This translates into CASGLALNTEAFF.

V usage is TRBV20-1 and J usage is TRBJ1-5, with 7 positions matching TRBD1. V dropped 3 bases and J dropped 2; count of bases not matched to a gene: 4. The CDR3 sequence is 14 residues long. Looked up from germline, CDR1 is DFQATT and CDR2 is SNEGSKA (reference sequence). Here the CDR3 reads CSASTGVGNQPQHF. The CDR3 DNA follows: TGCAGTGCTAGTACAGGGGTTGGCAATCAGCCCCAGCATTTT.

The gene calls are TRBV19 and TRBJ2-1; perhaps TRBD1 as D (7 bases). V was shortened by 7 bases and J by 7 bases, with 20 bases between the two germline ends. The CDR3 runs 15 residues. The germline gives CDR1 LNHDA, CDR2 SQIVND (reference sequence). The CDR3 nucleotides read TGTGCCAGTAATAACAGGGGCCGTGGGGGGAATGAGCAGTTCTTC. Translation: CASNNRGRGGNEQFF. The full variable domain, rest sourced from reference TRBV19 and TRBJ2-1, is DGGITQSPKYLFRKEGQNVTLSCEQNLNHDAMYWYRQDPGQGLRLIYYSQIVNDFQKGDIAEGYSVSREKKESFPLTVTSAQKNPTAFYLCASNNRGRGGNEQFFGPGTRLTVL.

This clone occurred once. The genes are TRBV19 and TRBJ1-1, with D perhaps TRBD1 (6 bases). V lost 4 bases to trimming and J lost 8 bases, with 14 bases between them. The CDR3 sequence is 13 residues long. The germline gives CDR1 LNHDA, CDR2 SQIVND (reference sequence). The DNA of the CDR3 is TGTGCCAGTAGTACGGACAGCCTCACCGAAGCTTTCTTT. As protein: CASSTDSLTEAFF.

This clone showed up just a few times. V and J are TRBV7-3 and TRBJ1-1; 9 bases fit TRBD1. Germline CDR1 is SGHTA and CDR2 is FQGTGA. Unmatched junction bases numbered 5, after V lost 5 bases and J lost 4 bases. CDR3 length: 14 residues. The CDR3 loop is CASSPMTGGTEAFF. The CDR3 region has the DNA TGTGCCAGCAGCCCCATGACAGGGGGCACTGAAGCTTTCTTT.

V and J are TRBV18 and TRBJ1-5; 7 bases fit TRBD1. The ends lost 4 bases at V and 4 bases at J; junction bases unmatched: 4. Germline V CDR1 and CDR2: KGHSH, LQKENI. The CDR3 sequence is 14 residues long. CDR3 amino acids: CASSQGQPNQPQHF. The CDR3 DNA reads TGTGCCAGCTCACAGGGACAGCCAAATCAGCCCCAGCATTTT.

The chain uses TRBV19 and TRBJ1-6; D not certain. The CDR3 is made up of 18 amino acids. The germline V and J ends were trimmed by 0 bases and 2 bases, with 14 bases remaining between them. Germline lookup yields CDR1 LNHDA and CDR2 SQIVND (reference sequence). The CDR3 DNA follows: TGTGCCAGTAGTATAGATCTCCGGGGAAGGACCTATAATTCACCCCTCCACTTT. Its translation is CASSIDLRGRTYNSPLHF.

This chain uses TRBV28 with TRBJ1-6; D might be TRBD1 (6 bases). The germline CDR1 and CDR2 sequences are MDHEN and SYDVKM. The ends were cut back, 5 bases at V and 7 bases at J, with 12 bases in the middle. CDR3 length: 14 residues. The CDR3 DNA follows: TGTGCCAGCAGTCCAGCAGGGGAAAATTCACCCCTCCACTTT. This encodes CASSPAGENSPLHF.

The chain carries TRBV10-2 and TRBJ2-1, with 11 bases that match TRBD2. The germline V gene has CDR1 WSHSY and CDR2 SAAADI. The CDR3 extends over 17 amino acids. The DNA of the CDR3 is TGCGCAGCCTTTCCGCGGTCGGCTAGCGGGAGGTCCAATGAGCAGTTCTTC. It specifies CAAFPRSASGRSNEQFF.

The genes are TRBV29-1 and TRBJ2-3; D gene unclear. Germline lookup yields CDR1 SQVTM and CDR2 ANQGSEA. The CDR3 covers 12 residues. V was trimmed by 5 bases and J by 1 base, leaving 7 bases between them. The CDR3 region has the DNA TGCAGCGTTTCCAGCGGCACAGATACGCAGTATTTT. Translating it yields CSVSSGTDTQYF.

Here the CDR3 DNA reads TGTGCCAGCAGTGAAGCGCCCATGACAGGGTTCTACGAGCAGTACTTC. Its protein product is CASSEAPMTGFYEQYF. The V gene is TRBV6-1, the J gene TRBJ2-7; 7 nucleotides match TRBD1. The CDR3 runs to 16 residues. CDR1 is MNHNS and CDR2 is SASEGT in the germline V gene. J lost 3 bases, V lost 0 bases, and 8 bases had no gene match.

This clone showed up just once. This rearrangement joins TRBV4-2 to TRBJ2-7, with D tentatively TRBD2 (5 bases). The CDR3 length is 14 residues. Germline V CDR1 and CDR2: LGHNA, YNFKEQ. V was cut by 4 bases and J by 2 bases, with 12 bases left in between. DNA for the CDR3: TGTGCCAGCAGCCGACTTACGGGGACCTACGAGCAGTACTTC. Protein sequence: CASSRLTGTYEQYF.

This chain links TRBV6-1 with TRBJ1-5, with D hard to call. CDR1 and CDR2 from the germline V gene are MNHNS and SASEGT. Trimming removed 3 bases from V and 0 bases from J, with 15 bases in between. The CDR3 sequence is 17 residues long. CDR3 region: CASSDPQFGYSNQPQHF. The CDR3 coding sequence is TGTGCCAGCAGTGACCCCCAGTTCGGGTATAGCAATCAGCCCCAGCATTTT.

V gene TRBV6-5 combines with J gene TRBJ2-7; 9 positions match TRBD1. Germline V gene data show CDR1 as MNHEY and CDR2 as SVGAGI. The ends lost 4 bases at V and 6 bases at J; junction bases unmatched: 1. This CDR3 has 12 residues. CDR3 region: CASSSQGAEQYF. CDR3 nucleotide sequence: TGTGCCAGCAGTTCACAGGGGGCCGAGCAGTACTTC.

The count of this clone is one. CDR3: CASSRRERTTGELFF. Written as DNA, the CDR3 is TGCGCCAGCAGCCGTAGGGAGCGCACCACCGGGGAGCTGTTTTTT. The V and J genes are TRBV5-1 and TRBJ2-2, with D perhaps TRBD2 (5 bases). The CDR3 extends over 15 amino acids. CDR1 is SGHRS and CDR2 is YFSETQ in the germline V gene. Deletions cut 4 bases from V and 4 bases from J, with 14 bases between.

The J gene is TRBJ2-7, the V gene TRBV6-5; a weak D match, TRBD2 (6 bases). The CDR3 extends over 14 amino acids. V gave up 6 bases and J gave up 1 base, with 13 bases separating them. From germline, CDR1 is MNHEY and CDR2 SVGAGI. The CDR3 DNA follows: TGTGCCAGCAGGGAGGGAGTTCCTTCCTACGAGCAGTACTTC. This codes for CASREGVPSYEQYF.

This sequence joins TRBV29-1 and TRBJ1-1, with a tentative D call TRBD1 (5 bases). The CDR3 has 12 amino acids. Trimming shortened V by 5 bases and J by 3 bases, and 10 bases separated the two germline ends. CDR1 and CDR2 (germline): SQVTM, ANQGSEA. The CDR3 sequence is CSVCGGDTEAFF. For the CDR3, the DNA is TGCAGCGTTTGCGGGGGGGACACTGAAGCTTTCTTT. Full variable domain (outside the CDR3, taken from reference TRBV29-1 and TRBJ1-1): SAVISQKPSRDICQRGTSLTIQCQVDSQVTMMFWYRQQPGQSLTLIATANQGSEATYESGFVIDKFPISRPNLTFSTLTVSNMSPEDSSIYLCSVCGGDTEAFFGQGTRLTVV.

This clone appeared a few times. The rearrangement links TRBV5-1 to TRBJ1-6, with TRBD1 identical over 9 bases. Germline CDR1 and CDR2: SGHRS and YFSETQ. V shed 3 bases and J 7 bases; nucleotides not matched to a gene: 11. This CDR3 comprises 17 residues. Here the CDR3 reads CASSSGQGKLTNSPLHF. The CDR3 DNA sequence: TGCGCCAGCAGCTCCGGACAGGGGAAGCTTACGAATTCACCCCTCCACTTT.

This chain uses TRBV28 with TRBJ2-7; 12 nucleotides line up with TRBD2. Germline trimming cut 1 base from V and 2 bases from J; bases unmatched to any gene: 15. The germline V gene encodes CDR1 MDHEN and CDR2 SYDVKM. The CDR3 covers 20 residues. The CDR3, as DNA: TGTGCCAGCAGTTTATTGCGTTTGGGTCTAGCGGGAGGGGGACCCTACGAGCAGTACTTC. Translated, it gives CASSLLRLGLAGGGPYEQYF.